A selection of T cell receptor beta chains follows, all from one sample in a study of T cell repertoires in cytomegalovirus infection. TCRdb used MiXCR to reprocess the reads, holding one entry per CDR3 protein. The table records fewer than 200,000 distinct CDR3 sequences, more than 9% of them present only once. Sample: PBMCs. The receptor source for this set is a human donor in good health (CMV status not recorded). Some clones in this sample may be carry-over from other donors' samples. Each CDR3 is given with its conserved first and last residue. D genes are given only for firm matches. The size of a clone is reported for some rows only, either as once, few or many, or as a class for expanded clones.

TRBV6-2/TRBV6-3,.,TRBJ2-6,.,TGTGCCAGCAGTCTCCCCCGGATCGTGGGACCCTCTGGGGCCAACGTCCTGACTTTC,CASSLPRIVGPSGANVLTF
TRBV11-2,TRBD2,TRBJ2-5,many,TGTGCCAGCCAGCCCAACGCGGGAGGAATTGGGACCCAGTACTTC,CASQPNAGGIGTQYF
TRBV20-1,.,TRBJ1-6,few,TGCAGTGCTAGAGATGAGGGCAGGGCAACTACACCCCTCCACTTT,CSARDEGRATTPLHF
TRBV7-2,.,TRBJ1-4,many,TGTGCCAGCACCCTATCGGGGACTAATGAAAAACTGTTTTTT,CASTLSGTNEKLFF
TRBV7-2,.,TRBJ1-2,many,TGTGCCAGTGGAGTAATCCAGGCGAGGGCTAACTATGGCTACACCTTC,CASGVIQARANYGYTF
TRBV9,TRBD2,TRBJ2-5,.,TGTGCCAGCAGCGCTCCCGGAGGGGAGGGTAGAGAGACCCAGTACTTC,CASSAPGGEGRETQYF
TRBV12-3/TRBV12-4,.,TRBJ2-7,few,TGTGCCAGCAGGCACGACGGTCCCTACGAGCAGTACTTC,CASRHDGPYEQYF
TRBV14,TRBD2,TRBJ2-5,few,TGTGCCAGCAGCCAAACATCGGGGGGTCAAGAGACCCAGTACTTC,CASSQTSGGQETQYF
TRBV12-3/TRBV12-4,TRBD2,TRBJ2-1,.,TGTGCCAGCAGTGGACTAGCGGGAGGGTATGATGAGCAGTTCTTC,CASSGLAGGYDEQFF
TRBV7-2,.,TRBJ2-7,many,TGTGCCAGCAGCTCCTGGACGGGCTACGAGCAGTACTTC,CASSSWTGYEQYF
TRBV7-8,TRBD2,TRBJ2-2,many,TGTGCCAGCAGCTTAGGCGGGAGAGTGGGCACCGGGGAGCTGTTTTTT,CASSLGGRVGTGELFF
TRBV2,.,TRBJ2-7,many,TGTGCCAGCAGGACGGGACTCCCGGGCTACGAGCAGTACTTC,CASRTGLPGYEQYF
TRBV7-2,.,TRBJ2-1,many,TGTGCCAGCAGCCCCCGGCGAGGGGGGGGGTGGGGTGAGCAGTTCTTC,CASSPRRGGGWGEQFF
TRBV12-3/TRBV12-4,.,TRBJ2-3,few,TGTGCCAGCAGACCCGATATGCTTACGCAGTATTTT,CASRPDMLTQYF
TRBV7-2,.,TRBJ1-5,many,TGTGCCAGCAGCTTAGGAACGGGGAAGAGCAATCAGCCCCAGCATTTT,CASSLGTGKSNQPQHF
TRBV29-1,TRBD1,TRBJ1-1,few,TGCAGCGTTGAACGCGGGACAGGGAACACTGAAGCTTTCTTT,CSVERGTGNTEAFF
TRBV7-8,.,TRBJ2-5,many,TGTGCCAGCAGCTTAGGGGCTAGCGACCAAGAGACCCAGTACTTC,CASSLGASDQETQYF
TRBV14,.,TRBJ1-6,.,TGTGCCAGCAGCCCAAAATATCGTGGTTCACCCCTCCACTTT,CASSPKYRGSPLHF
TRBV5-1,.,TRBJ1-2,.,TGCGCCAGCAGCTTGGATGGGGGGGCCTATGGCTACACCTTC,CASSLDGGAYGYTF
TRBV28,.,TRBJ1-4,.,TGTGCCAGCAGTCCTAGGGGAGTTGGTAATGAAAAACTGTTTTTT,CASSPRGVGNEKLFF
TRBV10-3,TRBD2,TRBJ2-5,many,TGTGCCAGCGCTCCGGGGGGGCAGATGGAGACCCAGTACTTC,CASAPGGQMETQYF
TRBV23-1,.,TRBJ1-2,few,TGCGCCAGCGGAAGGAATCACCCTAACATCCTTAACATATCAAATGGCTACACCTTC,CASGRNHPNILNISNGYTF